This section outlines one TCR beta chain sequence together with its context. V was pared by 4 bases and J by 1 base, with 16 bases between. The CDR3 runs 17 residues. The germline V gene has CDR1 ENHRY and CDR2 SYGVKD. The sequenced template was cDNA made from the entire isolated RNA. The data were produced by immunoSEQ multiplex PCR, yet TCRdb's version contains in-frame clones alone and is incomplete. The repertoire holds around 190,000 clones, with more than 10% as singletons. The data were taken from a study of beta chain features in type 1 diabetes. Averaging about 120 mL, one heparinised blood draw was given by each donor. Central memory, naive, regulatory and stem cell-like memory CD4+ cells were sorted by CD45RO/CCR7/CD25/CD127/CD95/CD27.

The origin of this receptor is a woman between 18 and 30 years old in good health. V usage is TRBV10-3 and J usage is TRBJ2-2; TRBD1 is a possible D gene (6 bases). The sequencing input was central memory CD4+ T cells from blood. Here the CDR3 DNA reads TGTGCCATCAGTGCTCAGGGACAAGGCGGGAACACCGGGGAGCTGTTTTTT. Its protein is CAISAQGQGGNTGELFF.